This passage covers 9 T cell receptor beta chains from one sample sequenced in a study of cytomegalovirus exposure and HLA in healthy donors. Primers included in the PCR were 60 Vbeta and 13 Jbeta primers. Assay: immunoSEQ multiplex PCR; the TCRdb copy retains only in-frame clones and omits some. Altogether roughly 230,000 clones are present, 92% being singletons, with the ten largest covering around 1.7%. The sample was PBMCs. The receptors stem from a girl between 2 and 10 years old in good health and CMV-seronegative.

In this sample, this clone turned up a few times. The chain recombines TRBV7-9 with TRBJ2-5; possible D gene TRBD1, 5 bases. The CDR3 runs to 13 residues. The germline CDR1 and CDR2 sequences are SEHNR and FQNEAQ (reference sequence). The V and J ends lost 5 bases and 11 bases respectively, with 18 bases between them. The chain's CDR3 is CASSPGQRVEQYF. In nucleotides, the CDR3 is TGTGCCAGCAGCCCCGGACAACGGGTAGAGCAGTACTTC. Looking up the rest from reference TRBV7-9 and TRBJ2-5 gives the full variable domain: DTGVSQNPRHKITKRGQNVTFRCDPISEHNRLYWYRQTLGQGPEFLTYFQNEAQLEKSRLLSDRFSAERPKGSFSTLEIQRTEQGDSAMYLCASSPGQRVEQYFGPGTRLLVL.

CDR3 region: CASRLQGASEAFF. CDR3 nucleotide sequence: TGTGCCAGCAGGCTACAGGGGGCATCTGAAGCTTTCTTT. The V and J genes are TRBV7-9 and TRBJ1-1; 9 bases agree with TRBD1. The J segment lost 6 bases and the V segment lost 6 bases, leaving 5 bases of the junction unmatched. There are 13 residues in the CDR3. The germline gives CDR1 SEHNR, CDR2 FQNEAQ (reference sequence).

The V gene is TRBV6-5, the J gene TRBJ2-3, with unresolved D. The CDR3 consists of 13 residues. The ends were cut back, 7 bases at V and 6 bases at J, with 14 bases in the middle. Germline V gene lookup returns CDR1 MNHEY and CDR2 SVGAGI. CDR3 sequence: CASISSSQDTQYF. CDR3 sequence (DNA): TGTGCCAGCATTTCCTCCTCCCAGGATACGCAGTATTTT.

The chain carries TRBV28 and TRBJ2-3; 9 bases are shared with TRBD1. Per the germline V gene, CDR1 is MDHEN and CDR2 is SYDVKM. CDR3 length: 15 residues. Trimming cost V 6 bases and J 2 bases; bases outside gene matches: 6. The CDR3: CASRLQGAITDTQYF. The DNA for the CDR3 is TGTGCCAGCAGACTACAGGGGGCCATCACAGATACGCAGTATTTT. The whole variable domain, remainder taken from reference TRBV28 and TRBJ2-3, is DVKVTQSSRYLVKRTGEKVFLECVQDMDHENMFWYRQDPGLGLRLIYFSYDVKMKEKGDIPEGYSVSREKKERFSLILESASTNQTSMYLCASRLQGAITDTQYFGPGTRLTVL.

This chain links TRBV10-3 with TRBJ1-5; D may be TRBD1 (6 bases). V was trimmed by 0 bases and J by 3 bases, leaving 9 bases between them. This CDR3 region has 15 residues. CDR1 ENHRY and CDR2 SYGVKD come from the germline V gene. This chain's CDR3 is CAISESGGHNQPQHF. The DNA for the CDR3 is TGTGCCATCAGTGAGTCGGGGGGGCACAATCAGCCCCAGCATTTT.

The rearrangement links TRBV19 to TRBJ2-6; 10 bases line up with TRBD1. The CDR3 is 17 residues long. CDR1 is LNHDA and CDR2 is SQIVND in the germline V gene (reference sequence). The V segment lost 6 bases and the J segment 1 base; nucleotides outside the gene matches: 6. The CDR3 protein is CASSKGQGESGANVLTF. CDR3 in DNA: TGTGCCAGTAGCAAAGGACAGGGGGAATCTGGGGCCAACGTCCTGACTTTC.

This clone was recorded a few times. The chain joins TRBV19 to TRBJ1-6; 9 bases are shared with TRBD1. V lost 3 bases to trimming and J lost 1 base; unmatched junction nucleotides: 7. Germline lookup yields CDR1 LNHDA and CDR2 SQIVND (reference sequence). The CDR3 has 18 residues. The chain's CDR3 is CASSMDRGDGSYNSPLHF. In DNA, the CDR3 is TGTGCCAGTAGTATGGACAGGGGCGACGGATCCTATAATTCACCCCTCCACTTT.

This chain connects TRBV14 to TRBJ1-1; possible D gene TRBD1, 5 bases. Germline V gene sequence: CDR1 SGHDN, CDR2 FVKESK. The CDR3 spans 12 residues. V was cut by 4 bases and J by 5 bases, with 8 bases left in between. Written as DNA, the CDR3 is TGTGCCAGCAGCCCTGGGGGGACTGAAGCTTTCTTT. Amino acids: CASSPGGTEAFF.

The chain combines TRBV19 with TRBJ2-7, with TRBD2 identical over 12 bases. Germline V gene data show CDR1 as LNHDA and CDR2 as SQIVND (reference sequence). The CDR3 totals 15 residues. V dropped 7 bases and J dropped 5; count of bases not matched to a gene: 9. The DNA for the CDR3 is TGTGCCAGTACCCCGACTAGCGGGAGTAGGGACGAGCAGTACTTC. Protein sequence: CASTPTSGSRDEQYF.